The source of this T cell receptor (beta chain) is a study of T cell repertoires in cytomegalovirus infection. TCRdb itself ran the reads through MiXCR, one entry per CDR3 protein. The data hold more than 500,000 distinct CDR3 sequences, with approximately 16% observed a single time. Comment on this clonotype: Just one base apart from a much larger clone, this may be a read error. Here the CDR3 omits its conserved ending phenylalanine or tryptophan, so a read error is the likely source.

The CDR3 runs to 15 residues. Trimming stripped 5 bases from V and 3 bases from J, with 14 bases between. The V gene is TRBV7-1, the J gene TRBJ2-1; D gene unclear. TRBV7-1 carries the ORF label, with uncertain function. The sample comprised CD8+ T cells from PBMCs. This TCR was recovered from a human donor in good health (CMV status not recorded). Some clones in this sample may be carry-over from other donors' samples. Written as DNA, the CDR3 is TGTGCCAGCAGCACCGCAAAGATTAGCTACAATGAGCAGTTCTTA. Encoded protein: CASSTAKISYNEQFL.